A selection of T cell receptor beta chains follows, all from one sample in a study of cytomegalovirus exposure and HLA in healthy donors. Sequenced by immunoSEQ multiplex PCR; TCRdb stores in-frame clones only, minus some. The sample lists tens of thousands of clones, 82% occurring once. The sample taken for sequencing was PBMCs. Receptors were obtained from a woman in her late teens or twenties in good health and CMV-seronegative. CDR3s include the opening cysteine and the closing phenylalanine or tryptophan. Fields, in order: J gene, clone size, D gene, V gene, CDR3 DNA, CDR3 protein. D genes are given only for firm matches. Clone size is not always given. Where it is, it says once, few, many or a class for expanded clones.

TRBJ1-4	.	TRBD1	TRBV9	TGTGCCAGCAGCGCACCCTCTACAGGGGGCGCCCCTAATGAAAAACTGTTTTTT	CASSAPSTGGAPNEKLFF
TRBJ2-1	.	.	TRBV27	TGTGCCAGCAGTCCCCAGGGATATTACAATGAGCAGTTCTTC	CASSPQGYYNEQFF
TRBJ2-7	.	TRBD2	TRBV5-1	TGCGCCAGCAGCTTGGTGACGGGAGGCTCCTACGAGCAGTACTTC	CASSLVTGGSYEQYF
TRBJ2-2	.	TRBD2	TRBV11-2	TGTGCCAGCAGCCTAACAGGACTAGCGGGAGCTGTTGGGACCGGGGAGCTGTTTTTT	CASSLTGLAGAVGTGELFF
TRBJ2-2	.	TRBD1	TRBV6-1	TGTGCCAGCATCCCCAACCCAGGGGGCCCCGGGGAGCTGTTTTTT	CASIPNPGGPGELFF
TRBJ2-5	.	TRBD1	TRBV7-8	TGTGCCAGCCGGACAGGGCTAGAGACCCAGTACTTC	CASRTGLETQYF
TRBJ2-1	.	TRBD2	TRBV29-1	TGCAGCGTGACTCGGGAGGGCTCCTACAATGAGCAGTTCTTC	CSVTREGSYNEQFF
TRBJ2-6	few	.	TRBV27	TGTGCCAGCAGTTTAGAAACAGGGATAGCTGGGGCCAACGTCCTGACTTTC	CASSLETGIAGANVLTF
TRBJ2-7	few	TRBD2	TRBV7-2	TGTGCCAGCAGCTTAGTGGGACTAGCTTTCTACGAGCAGTACTTC	CASSLVGLAFYEQYF
TRBJ2-1	.	TRBD1	TRBV14	TGTGCCAGCAGCCAAGATCAGGGACAGGGGGCTAATGAGCAGTTCTTC	CASSQDQGQGANEQFF
TRBJ2-7	.	.	TRBV6-5	TGTGCCAGCAGGGACATCTACGAGCAGTACTTC	CASRDIYEQYF
TRBJ2-5	.	.	TRBV7-6	TGTGCCAGCAGCTTGGGCGGGCCCCGAGACTTGGAGACCCAGTACTTC	CASSLGGPRDLETQYF
TRBJ1-2	.	TRBD1	TRBV29-1	TGCAGCTTTGCCCATTACAGGGGGAGGCATGGCTACACCTTC	CSFAHYRGRHGYTF
TRBJ2-7	.	.	TRBV19	TGTGCCAGTAGTAAAGGAGACGAGCAGTACTTC	CASSKGDEQYF
TRBJ1-1	.	TRBD1	TRBV15	TGTGCCACCAGCGGGAGTATTGGGACAGGGGGCGCCACTGAAGCTTTCTTT	CATSGSIGTGGATEAFF
TRBJ2-5	once	.	TRBV25-1	TGTGCCAGCAGTGAAGGGACATTTGGAAGCGTCGAGACCCAGTACTTC	CASSEGTFGSVETQYF
TRBJ2-7	.	TRBD2	TRBV5-1	TGCGCCAGCAGCTTGATGGGTAGCGGGAGGGCCTACGAGCAGTACTTC	CASSLMGSGRAYEQYF